This T cell receptor (beta chain) was retrieved from a study of blood T cell repertoires in COVID-19. Study-level background: The United States, Italy and Spain provided the acute and convalescent COVID-19 samples. T cells, B-cell-depleted T cells, or PBMCs provided the cDNA or gDNA that served as material.

The CDR3 extends over 14 amino acids. The germline V gene encodes CDR1 SGHKS and CDR2 YYEKEE (reference sequence). The germline V and J ends were trimmed by 2 bases and 8 bases, with 13 bases remaining between them. Participant ages covered roughly 18 to 89 years across around 25 US areas. Cohort 3 donors were reported recovered after two negative PCRs, clearance, or symptom resolution. Only in-frame clones appear in the TCRdb table, and some are missing; sequencing was by immunoSEQ multiplex PCR. The sample has about 440,000 clones, 90% seen once. This clone was detected only once. The genes are TRBV5-5 and TRBJ1-4, with D unresolved. The receptor's source is a man aged 18 to 29 who had recovered from COVID-19. Material for sequencing was PBMCs or T cells enriched from blood (not recorded which). CDR3 residues: CASSFGELGEKLFF. The CDR3 region has the DNA TGTGCCAGCAGCTTCGGGGAGCTTGGAGAAAAACTGTTTTTT.